A single sample is the source of the 16 T cell receptor beta chains below, sequenced in a study of CD8 T cells in ankylosing spondylitis. In TCRdb, the 5' RACE reads were re-called with MiXCR into one record per CDR3 protein. The table lists approximately 42,000 distinct CDR3 sequences, approximately 3.6% of them singletons. Sequenced input: blood, either unsorted or a sorted T cell fraction (not recorded which). Source of these receptors: a female donor with ankylosing spondylitis or in good health (not recorded which).

This clonotype came up many times. The gene calls are TRBV9 and TRBJ2-3, with TRBD2 matching over 15 bases. The ends lost 3 bases at V and 0 bases at J; junction bases unmatched: 2. The CDR3 totals 17 residues. Germline V lookup: CDR1 SGDLS, CDR2 YYNGEE. The CDR3 DNA reads TGTGCCAGCAGCGCCGGGACTAGCGGGGGGAGCACAGATACGCAGTATTTT. Residues: CASSAGTSGGSTDTQYF.

By sample fraction, this clonotype is medium-sized. The chain uses TRBV9 and TRBJ1-4, with unresolved D. V shed 3 bases and J shed 7 bases, with 16 bases lying between them. Germline V lookup: CDR1 SGDLS, CDR2 YYNGEE. The CDR3 loop spans 15 amino acids. CDR3 residues: CASSDDEDLGEKLFF. DNA of the CDR3: TGTGCCAGCAGCGACGATGAGGATCTCGGTGAAAAACTGTTTTTT.

This clonotype came up many times. V gene TRBV9 combines with J gene TRBJ1-3, with TRBD1 matching 9 bases. This CDR3 is 16 amino acids long. V trimming: 4 bases; J trimming: 4 bases; junction bases outside the gene matches: 9. The germline gives CDR1 SGDLS, CDR2 YYNGEE. CDR3 region: CASSHLQGASGNTIYF. The CDR3, as DNA: TGTGCCAGCAGCCACTTACAGGGGGCCTCGGGAAACACCATATATTTT.

The chain links TRBV9 to TRBJ2-5; a possible D gene is TRBD1 (6 bases). V was cut by 0 bases and J by 4 bases, with 10 bases left in between. This CDR3 contains 14 residues. The germline V gene has CDR1 SGDLS and CDR2 YYNGEE. CDR3 protein: CASSVATGSETQYF. In nucleotides, the CDR3 is TGTGCCAGCAGCGTAGCTACAGGGTCAGAGACCCAGTACTTC. Full variable domain (remainder filled in from reference TRBV9 and TRBJ2-5): DSGVTQTPKHLITATGQRVTLRCSPRSGDLSVYWYQQSLDQGLQFLIQYYNGEERAKGNILERFSAQQFPDLHSELNLSSLELGDSALYFCASSVATGSETQYFGPGTRLLVL.

This clonotype came up many times. The chain uses TRBV9 and TRBJ2-2, with 9 bases identical to TRBD1. Germline V gene data show CDR1 as SGDLS and CDR2 as YYNGEE. After removal of 0 bases from V and 6 bases from J, the junction contained 3 bases not matched to a gene. This CDR3 has 15 amino acids. The chain's CDR3 is CASSVEQGASGELFF. In DNA form, the CDR3 reads TGTGCCAGCAGCGTAGAACAGGGGGCTTCCGGGGAGCTGTTTTTT.

This clonotype was seen ten or more times. V gene TRBV9 combines with J gene TRBJ2-3; 11 bases map to TRBD2. The germline V gene has CDR1 SGDLS and CDR2 YYNGEE. The CDR3 covers 17 residues. J was trimmed by 2 bases and V by 4 bases; bases with no gene match: 9. CDR3 coding DNA: TGTGCCAGCAGCTCCCGGGGGACTAGCGGTATCACAGATACGCAGTATTTT. Translating it yields CASSSRGTSGITDTQYF.

This clonotype was counted at least ten times. This chain joins TRBV9 and TRBJ1-6; D gene uncertain. V lost 5 bases to trimming and J lost 9 bases, with 15 bases between them. CDR1 is SGDLS, CDR2 YYNGEE, per germline. This CDR3 is 14 amino acids long. CDR3 region: CASSPSWVVSPLHF. Here the CDR3 DNA reads TGTGCCAGCAGTCCCTCGTGGGTAGTTTCACCCCTCCACTTT.

This clonotype was counted many times. The rearrangement uses TRBV9 and TRBJ2-5; 10 positions match TRBD2. This CDR3 region has 15 residues. CDR1 is SGDLS and CDR2 is YYNGEE in the germline V gene. With V trimmed by 5 bases and J by 2 bases, 6 bases remained unmatched. CDR3 region: CASSPSGGKQETQYF. CDR3 in DNA: TGTGCCAGCAGTCCTAGCGGGGGAAAACAAGAGACCCAGTACTTC.

The gene calls are TRBV9 and TRBJ2-2; D may be TRBD2 (5 bases). V dropped 2 bases and J dropped 4 bases, with 9 bases sitting between them. This CDR3 spans 14 amino acids. CDR1 and CDR2 (germline): SGDLS, YYNGEE. CDR3 loop: CASSVGDRTGELFF. The CDR3 nucleotides are TGTGCCAGCAGCGTGGGAGACCGCACCGGGGAGCTGTTTTTT.

This clonotype qualifies as medium-sized. This rearrangement joins TRBV9 to TRBJ2-5; 7 bases line up with TRBD2. In germline, CDR1 is SGDLS, CDR2 YYNGEE. The CDR3 is 15 residues long. The ends lost 2 bases at V and 2 bases at J; junction bases unmatched: 6. The CDR3 DNA is TGTGCCAGCAGCGTGACGGGGAGGGGACAAGAGACCCAGTACTTC. The encoded protein is CASSVTGRGQETQYF.

This clonotype was detected ten times or more. CDR3 coding DNA: TGTGCCAGCAGCGTAGCAGGGCGAGGGGATACGCAGTATTTT. Translating it yields CASSVAGRGDTQYF. The V and J genes are TRBV9 and TRBJ2-3; perhaps D is TRBD1 or TRBD2 (5 bases each). The germline V and J ends were trimmed by 0 bases and 6 bases, with 11 bases remaining between them. The CDR3 contains 14 residues. CDR1 is SGDLS, CDR2 YYNGEE, per germline.

This clonotype was detected ten times or more. The rearrangement joins TRBV9 to TRBJ2-3; D ambiguous. V shed 5 bases and J shed 2 bases, with 12 bases lying between them. The CDR3 is made up of 14 amino acids. Germline V gene sequence: CDR1 SGDLS, CDR2 YYNGEE. The CDR3 region has the DNA TGTGCCAGCAGTCCGGGCCCCCCCACAGATACGCAGTATTTT. Amino acid sequence: CASSPGPPTDTQYF.

This clonotype came up many times. The gene calls are TRBV9 and TRBJ2-2; D gene uncertain. Trimming cost V 3 bases and J 2 bases, with 8 bases left between them. The CDR3 loop spans 14 amino acids. Germline CDR1 reads SGDLS; CDR2 reads YYNGEE. Here the CDR3 DNA reads TGTGCCAGCAGCGCCGACATTAACACCGGGGAGCTGTTTTTT. Its translation is CASSADINTGELFF.

This clonotype was counted at least ten times. This chain connects TRBV9 to TRBJ2-1; D uncertain. The CDR3 loop spans 12 amino acids. The germline V gene encodes CDR1 SGDLS and CDR2 YYNGEE. The V gene lost 1 base and the J gene lost 8 bases, with 7 bases spanning the gap. The CDR3 nucleotides are TGTGCCAGCAGCGTAACCCCCCATGAGCAGTTCTTC. It translates to CASSVTPHEQFF.

This clonotype was counted a few times. V is TRBV9 and J is TRBJ1-5; 8 bases are a match to TRBD1. Per germline, CDR1 SGDLS and CDR2 YYNGEE. There are 15 residues in the CDR3. V shed 0 bases, J shed 6 bases, and the junction held 5 bases outside the gene matches. The CDR3 nucleotides are TGTGCCAGCAGCGTAGACGGACAGGGCTCTCAGCCCCAGCATTTT. Its protein is CASSVDGQGSQPQHF.

This clonotype was observed at least ten times. The chain couples TRBV9 to TRBJ2-1, with 9 bases fitting TRBD1. Germline loops: CDR1 SGDLS, CDR2 YYNGEE. The CDR3 is 15 residues long. V was clipped by 3 bases and J by 2 bases; unmatched bases: 3. The CDR3 reads CASSARTGAYNEQFF. The CDR3 region has the DNA TGTGCCAGCAGCGCCCGGACAGGGGCCTACAATGAGCAGTTCTTC.